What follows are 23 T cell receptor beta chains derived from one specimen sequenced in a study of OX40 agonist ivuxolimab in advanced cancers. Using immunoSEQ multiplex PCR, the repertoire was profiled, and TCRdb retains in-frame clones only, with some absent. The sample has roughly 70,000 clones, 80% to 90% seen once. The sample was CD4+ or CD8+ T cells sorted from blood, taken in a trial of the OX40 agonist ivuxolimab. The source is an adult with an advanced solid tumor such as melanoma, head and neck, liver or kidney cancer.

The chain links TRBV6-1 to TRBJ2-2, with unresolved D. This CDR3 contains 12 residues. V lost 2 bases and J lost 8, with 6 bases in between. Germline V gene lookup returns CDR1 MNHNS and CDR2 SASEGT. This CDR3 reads CASSEQVGELFF. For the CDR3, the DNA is TGTGCCAGCAGTGAACAGGTTGGGGAGCTGTTTTTT.

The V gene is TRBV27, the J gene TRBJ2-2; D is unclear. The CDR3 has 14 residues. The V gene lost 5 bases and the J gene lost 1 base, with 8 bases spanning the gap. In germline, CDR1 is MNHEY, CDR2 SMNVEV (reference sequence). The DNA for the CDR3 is TGTGCCAGCAGTCCCACACAGAACACCGGGGAGCTGTTTTTT. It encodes CASSPTQNTGELFF.

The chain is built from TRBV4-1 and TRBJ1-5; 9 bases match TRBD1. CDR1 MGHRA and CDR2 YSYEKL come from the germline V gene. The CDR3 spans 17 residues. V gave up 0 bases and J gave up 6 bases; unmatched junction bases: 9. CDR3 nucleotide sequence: TGCGCCAGCAGCCAAGATTCGAGGACAGGGGACGGTCAGCCCCAGCATTTT. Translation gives CASSQDSRTGDGQPQHF.

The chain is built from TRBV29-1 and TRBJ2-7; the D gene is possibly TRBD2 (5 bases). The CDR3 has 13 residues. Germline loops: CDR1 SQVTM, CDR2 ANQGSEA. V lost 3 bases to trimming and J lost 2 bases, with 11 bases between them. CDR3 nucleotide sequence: TGCAGCGTTGAGCTAGTCGGGACCTACGAGCAGTACTTC. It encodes CSVELVGTYEQYF.

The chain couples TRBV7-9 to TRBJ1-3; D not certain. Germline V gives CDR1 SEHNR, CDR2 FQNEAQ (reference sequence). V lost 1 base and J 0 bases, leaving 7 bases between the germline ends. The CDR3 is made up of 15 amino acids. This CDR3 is CASSLESSSGNTIYF. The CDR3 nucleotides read TGTGCCAGCAGCTTAGAAAGTTCCTCTGGAAACACCATATATTTT.

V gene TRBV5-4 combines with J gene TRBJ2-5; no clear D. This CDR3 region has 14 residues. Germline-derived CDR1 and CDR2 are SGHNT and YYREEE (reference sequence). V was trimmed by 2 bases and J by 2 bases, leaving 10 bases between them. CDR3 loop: CASSFPDPQETQYF. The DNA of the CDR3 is TGTGCCAGCAGCTTCCCGGACCCACAAGAGACCCAGTACTTC.

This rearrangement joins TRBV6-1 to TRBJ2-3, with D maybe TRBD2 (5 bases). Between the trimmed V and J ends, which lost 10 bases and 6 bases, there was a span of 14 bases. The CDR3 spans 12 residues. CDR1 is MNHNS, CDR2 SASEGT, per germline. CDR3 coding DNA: TGTGCCACCACGCCCGGGGTCGATACGCAGTATTTT. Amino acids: CATTPGVDTQYF.

CDR3 bases: TGTGCCAGCAGCGCGGGACAGGGGGCGATGGGCGTTGAAAAACTGTTTTTT. This encodes CASSAGQGAMGVEKLFF. The chain has TRBV5-4 and TRBJ1-4; TRBD1 agrees at 12 bases. The ends lost 4 bases at V and 7 bases at J; junction bases unmatched: 11. The CDR3 has 17 amino acids. Germline assignment: CDR1 SGHNT and CDR2 YYREEE (reference sequence). Filled out from reference TRBV5-4 and TRBJ1-4, the complete variable domain reads ETGVTQSPTHLIKTRGQQVTLRCSSQSGHNTVSWYQQALGQGPQFIFQYYREEENGRGNFPPRFSGLQFPNYSSELNVNALELDDSALYLCASSAGQGAMGVEKLFFGSGTQLSVL.

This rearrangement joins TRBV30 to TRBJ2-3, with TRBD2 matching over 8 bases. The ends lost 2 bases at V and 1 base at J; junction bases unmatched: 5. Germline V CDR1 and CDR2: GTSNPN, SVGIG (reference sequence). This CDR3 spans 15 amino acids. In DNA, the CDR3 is TGTGCCTGGAGTCGGACTAGCTTCGGCACAGATACGCAGTATTTT. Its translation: CAWSRTSFGTDTQYF.

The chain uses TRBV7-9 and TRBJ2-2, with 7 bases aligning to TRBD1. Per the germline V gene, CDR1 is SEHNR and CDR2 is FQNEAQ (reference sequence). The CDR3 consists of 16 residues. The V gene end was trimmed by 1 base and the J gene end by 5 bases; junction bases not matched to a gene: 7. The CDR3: CASSLEAGGPTGELFF. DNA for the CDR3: TGTGCCAGCAGCTTAGAGGCAGGGGGACCAACCGGGGAGCTGTTTTTT.

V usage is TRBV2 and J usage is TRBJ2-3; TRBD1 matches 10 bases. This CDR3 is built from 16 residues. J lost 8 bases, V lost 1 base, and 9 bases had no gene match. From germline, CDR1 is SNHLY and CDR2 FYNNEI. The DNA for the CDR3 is TGTGCCAGCAGTGAAGAGCGGGACAGGGGAGAAGTTACGCAGTATTTT. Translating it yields CASSEERDRGEVTQYF.

The CDR3 loop is CASSLGQGAQPQHF. DNA of the CDR3: TGTGCCAGCAGCTTAGGACAGGGGGCCCAGCCCCAGCATTTT. The genes are TRBV5-6 and TRBJ1-5, with TRBD1 identical over 11 bases. The germline CDR1 and CDR2 sequences are SGHDT and YYEEEE. The CDR3 is made up of 14 amino acids. V was clipped by 2 bases and J by 7 bases; unmatched bases: 2.

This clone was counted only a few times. DNA for the CDR3: TGCAGCGGACATAACTTCTATGGCTACACCTTC. Translated: CSGHNFYGYTF. The chain carries TRBV29-1 and TRBJ1-2, with D hard to call. Trimming took off 7 bases at V and 4 bases at J, with 10 bases between the two ends. The CDR3 is 11 amino acids. CDR1 SQVTM and CDR2 ANQGSEA come from the germline V gene.

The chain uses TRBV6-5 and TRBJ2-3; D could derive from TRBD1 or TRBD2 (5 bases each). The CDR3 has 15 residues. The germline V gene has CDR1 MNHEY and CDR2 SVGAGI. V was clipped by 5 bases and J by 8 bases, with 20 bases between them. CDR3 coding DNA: TGTGCCAGCAGTCTCTTGGGGGTAGATTCTATTACGCAGTATTTT. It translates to CASSLLGVDSITQYF.

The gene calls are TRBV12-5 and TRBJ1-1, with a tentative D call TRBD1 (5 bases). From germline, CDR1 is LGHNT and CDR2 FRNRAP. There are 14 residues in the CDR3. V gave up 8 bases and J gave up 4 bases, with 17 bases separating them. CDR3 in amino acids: CASMQGLSSTEAFF. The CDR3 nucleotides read TGTGCTAGTATGCAGGGCTTGTCGAGCACTGAAGCTTTCTTT. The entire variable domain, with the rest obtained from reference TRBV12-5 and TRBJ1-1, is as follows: DARVTQTPRHKVTEMGQEVTMRCQPILGHNTVFWYRQTMMQGLELLAYFRNRAPLDDSGMPKDRFSAEMPDATLATLKIQPSEPRDSAVYFCASMQGLSSTEAFFGQGTRLTVV.

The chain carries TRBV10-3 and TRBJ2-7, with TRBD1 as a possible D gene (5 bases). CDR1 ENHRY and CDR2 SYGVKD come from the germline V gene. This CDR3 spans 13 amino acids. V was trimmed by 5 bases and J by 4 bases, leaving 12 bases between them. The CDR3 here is CAISKQGGYEQYF. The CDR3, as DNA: TGTGCCATCAGTAAGCAGGGTGGTTACGAGCAGTACTTC.

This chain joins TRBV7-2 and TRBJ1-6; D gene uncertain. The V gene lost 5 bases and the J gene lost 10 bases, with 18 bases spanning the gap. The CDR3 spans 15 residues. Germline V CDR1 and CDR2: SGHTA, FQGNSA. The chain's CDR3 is CASSPDGHVSSPLHF. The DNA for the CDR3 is TGTGCCAGCAGCCCCGACGGTCATGTCTCCTCACCCCTCCACTTT.

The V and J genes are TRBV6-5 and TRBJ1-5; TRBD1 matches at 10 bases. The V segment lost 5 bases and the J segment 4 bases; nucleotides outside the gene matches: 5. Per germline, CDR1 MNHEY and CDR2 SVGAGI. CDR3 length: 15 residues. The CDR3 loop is CASSGDRGGNQPQHF. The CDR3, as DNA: TGTGCCAGCAGTGGGGACAGGGGCGGAAATCAGCCCCAGCATTTT.

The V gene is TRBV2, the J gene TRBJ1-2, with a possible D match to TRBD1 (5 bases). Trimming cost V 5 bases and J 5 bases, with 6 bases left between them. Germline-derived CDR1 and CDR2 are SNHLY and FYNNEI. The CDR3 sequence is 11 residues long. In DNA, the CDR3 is TGTGCCAGCAGTCAGGGATATGGCTACACCTTC. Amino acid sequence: CASSQGYGYTF.

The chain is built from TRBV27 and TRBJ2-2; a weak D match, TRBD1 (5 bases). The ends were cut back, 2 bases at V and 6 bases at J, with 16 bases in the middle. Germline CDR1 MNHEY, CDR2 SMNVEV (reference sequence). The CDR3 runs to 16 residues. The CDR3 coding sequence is TGTGCCAGCAGTTTAAGTTTAGGACACCAGTCCGGGGAGCTGTTTTTT. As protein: CASSLSLGHQSGELFF.

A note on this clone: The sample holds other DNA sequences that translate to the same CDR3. The DNA of the CDR3 is TGTGCCAGCAGTTCGGGACAGAGTACAGATACGCAGTATTTT. It yields the protein CASSSGQSTDTQYF. The gene calls are TRBV6-6 and TRBJ2-3; 7 nucleotides align to TRBD1. The V and J ends lost 4 bases and 3 bases, in that order; junction bases with no gene match: 4. Germline CDR1 MNHNY, CDR2 SVGAGI (reference sequence). The length of the CDR3 is 14 residues.

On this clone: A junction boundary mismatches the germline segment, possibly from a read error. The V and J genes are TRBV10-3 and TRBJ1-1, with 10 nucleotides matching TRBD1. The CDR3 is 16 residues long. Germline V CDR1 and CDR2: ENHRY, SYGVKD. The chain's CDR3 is CASSERTGGKGTEAFF. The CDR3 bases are TGTGCCAGCAGTGAAAGGACAGGGGGGAAAGGTACTGAAGCTTTCTTT.

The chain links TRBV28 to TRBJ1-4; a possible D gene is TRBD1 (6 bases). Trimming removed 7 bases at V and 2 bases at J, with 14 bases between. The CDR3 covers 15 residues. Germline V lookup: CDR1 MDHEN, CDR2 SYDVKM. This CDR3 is CASKGGGRTNEKLFF. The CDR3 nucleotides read TGTGCCAGCAAGGGTGGGGGCAGGACTAATGAAAAACTGTTTTTT.